Sequencing of this T cell receptor (beta chain) was carried out in a study of cytomegalovirus exposure and HLA in healthy donors. In the study overall: Out of roughly 170 million T cells, an earlier analysis found 117 million unique TCR beta sequences in total. A preliminary data release comprised tens of millions of unique TCRs obtained from HLA-typed donors.

V lost 4 bases and J lost 4; bases outside the gene matches: 0. CDR3 length equals 13 residues. Germline values: CDR1 SGHNT, CDR2 YYREEE (reference sequence). Concerning this clone: The antigen is undetermined.

Primers included in the PCR were 60 Vbeta and 13 Jbeta primers. TCRdb's copy holds only in-frame clones and misses some; the assay was immunoSEQ multiplex PCR. This table has some 60,000 clones, 75% to 90% appearing once. Points from the study as a whole: A later examination showed that TCR association rates differed by HLA locus, with DRB1 most and HLA-C fewest. Compared with the approximately 700-donor mean, an Asian-associated ancestry cluster reportedly had fewer N-insertions, according to a later analysis.

Specimen: PBMCs. This sequence joins TRBV5-4 and TRBJ2-5; 11 nucleotides match TRBD2. This clonotype was sampled from a woman in her 40s in good health and CMV-seronegative. Here the CDR3 DNA reads TGTGCCAGCAGCGGACTAGCGGGAGAGACCCAGTACTTC. Translation: CASSGLAGETQYF.